This paragraph reports one TCR beta chain. Its antigen is unidentified. The V gene lost 2 bases and the J gene lost 2 bases, with 10 bases spanning the gap. CDR1 and CDR2 from the germline V gene are SGHTA and FQGTGA. The CDR3 has 15 residues. Profiling relied on immunoSEQ multiplex PCR, and the TCRdb table lists in-frame clones only, not all of them. The sample carries several thousand clones, roughly 72% recorded once. These data originate in a study of chemoradiotherapy in HPV16-positive cancers. Regarding the study as a whole: Non-HPV-specific T cells did not expand in tumors during treatment, whereas candidate HPV-specific clones and E7-related motifs did.

This specimen was acquired from a patient who underwent chemoradiotherapy. The TCR originated in a human donor with HPV-associated anogenital cancer. V and J are TRBV7-3 and TRBJ2-1, with D perhaps TRBD2 (6 bases). CDR3 sequence: CASSLAGTPYNEQFF. In DNA form, the CDR3 reads TGTGCCAGCAGCTTAGCGGGGACCCCCTACAATGAGCAGTTCTTC.